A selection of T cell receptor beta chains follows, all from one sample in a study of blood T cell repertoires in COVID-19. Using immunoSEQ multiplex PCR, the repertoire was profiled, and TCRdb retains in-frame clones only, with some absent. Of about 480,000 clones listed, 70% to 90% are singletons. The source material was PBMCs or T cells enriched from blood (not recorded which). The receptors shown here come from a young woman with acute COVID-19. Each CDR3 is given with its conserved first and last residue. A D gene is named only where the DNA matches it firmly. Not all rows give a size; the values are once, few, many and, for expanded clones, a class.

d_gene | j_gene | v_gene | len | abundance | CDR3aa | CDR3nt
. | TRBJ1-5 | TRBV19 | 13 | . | CASSADISQPQHF | TGTGCCAGTAGTGCGGACATCTCACAGCCCCAGCATTTT
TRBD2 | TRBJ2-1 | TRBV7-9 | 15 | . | CASSLSGSSYNEQFF | TGTGCCAGCAGCTTAAGCGGGAGCTCCTACAATGAGCAGTTCTTC
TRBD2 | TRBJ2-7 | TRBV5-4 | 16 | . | CASSSAERGLDYEQYF | TGTGCCAGCAGCTCGGCGGAGCGGGGGCTAGACTACGAGCAGTACTTC
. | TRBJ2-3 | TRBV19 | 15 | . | CASSISSGFTDTQYF | TGTGCCAGTAGTATCTCAAGCGGGTTCACAGATACGCAGTATTTT
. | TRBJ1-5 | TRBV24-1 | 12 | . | CATSDLRQGWHF | TGTGCCACCAGTGATTTGAGGCAGGGGTGGCATTTT
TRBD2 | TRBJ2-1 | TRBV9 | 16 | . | CASSGLAGAVYNEQFF | TGTGCCAGCAGCGGACTAGCGGGAGCCGTTTACAATGAGCAGTTCTTC
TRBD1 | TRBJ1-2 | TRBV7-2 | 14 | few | CASSLGMGQGGYTF | TGTGCCAGCAGCTTAGGCATGGGACAGGGTGGCTACACCTTC
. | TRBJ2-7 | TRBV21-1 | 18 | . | CASSKGHRDSENRYEQYF | TGTGCCAGCAGCAAAGGGCACAGGGACAGCGAAAACCGATACGAGCAGTACTTC
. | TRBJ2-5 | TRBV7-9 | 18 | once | CASSPSRKEGLHLETQYF | TGTGCCAGCAGCCCCAGCAGGAAGGAGGGGCTTCATCTAGAGACCCAGTACTTC
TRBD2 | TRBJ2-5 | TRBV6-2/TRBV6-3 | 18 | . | CASSPLVYPREAGETQYF | TGTGCCAGCAGTCCCCTGGTTTACCCGCGGGAGGCGGGAGAGACCCAGTACTTC
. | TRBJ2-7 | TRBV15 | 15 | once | CATSRDDRSSYEQYF | TGTGCCACCAGCAGAGATGACAGGAGCTCCTACGAGCAGTACTTC
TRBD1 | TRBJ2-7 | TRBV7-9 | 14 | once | CASSLQGADYEQYF | TGTGCCAGCAGCCTACAGGGGGCGGACTACGAGCAGTACTTC
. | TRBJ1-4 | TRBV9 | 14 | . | CASSKQGTNEKLFF | TGTGCCAGCAGCAAACAGGGTACTAATGAAAAACTGTTTTTT
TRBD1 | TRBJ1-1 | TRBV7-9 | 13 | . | CASNLQGYTEAFF | TGTGCCAGCAACCTACAGGGGTACACTGAAGCTTTCTTT
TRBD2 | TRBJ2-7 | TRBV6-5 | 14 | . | CASEGLAVVYEQYF | TGTGCCAGTGAGGGGCTAGCGGTAGTTTACGAGCAGTACTTC
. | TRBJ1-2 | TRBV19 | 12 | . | CASSLTGEGYTF | TGTGCCAGTAGTTTAACGGGAGAAGGCTACACCTTC
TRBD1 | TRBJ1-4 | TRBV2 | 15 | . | CASSRGTGAGEKLFF | TGTGCCAGCAGTAGGGGGACAGGGGCAGGGGAAAAACTGTTTTTT
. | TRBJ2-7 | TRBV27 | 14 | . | CASSFSGQGYEQYF | TGTGCCAGCAGTTTTTCCGGCCAGGGCTACGAGCAGTACTTC
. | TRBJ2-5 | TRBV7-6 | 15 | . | CASSAPLGGQETQYF | TGTGCCAGCAGCGCCCCTCTAGGGGGCCAAGAGACCCAGTACTTC
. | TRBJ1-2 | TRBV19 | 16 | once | CASSSLSDYPNYGYTF | TGTGCCAGTAGTTCACTATCGGATTACCCTAACTATGGCTACACCTTC
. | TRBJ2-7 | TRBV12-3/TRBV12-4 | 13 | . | CASSLNNLYEQYF | TGTGCCAGCAGCCTTAACAACCTCTACGAGCAGTACTTC
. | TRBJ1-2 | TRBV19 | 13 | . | CASSIPTYEGYTF | TGTGCCAGTAGTATCCCAACGTATGAGGGCTACACCTTC
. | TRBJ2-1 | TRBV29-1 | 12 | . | CSVEFLGGEQFF | TGCAGCGTTGAATTTCTGGGGGGAGAGCAGTTCTTC
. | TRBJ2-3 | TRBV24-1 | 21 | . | CATSDSRSGVGLAENVDTQYF | TGTGCCACCAGTGATTCCCGGTCTGGGGTCGGGCTAGCCGAGAACGTAGATACGCAGTATTTT